What follows describes a single TCR beta chain. The antigen is not known. This may arise from a read error, as a much more abundant clone is one base away. RNA and DNA were co-extracted from roughly 20-30 mg of unsorted bulk tissue. This specimen belongs to a study of tumor-infiltrating lymphocytes in primary liver carcinoma. V lost 8 bases to trimming and J lost 3 bases, with 11 bases between them. From germline, CDR1 is MNHEY and CDR2 SVGAGI. This CDR3 contains 12 residues. The researchers produced TCR beta cDNA from approximately 0.45 ug total RNA with a constant-region primer. A slightly modified ARM-PCR protocol with three nested multiplex PCR rounds produced these TCR beta libraries. Each of the first two PCR rounds ran approximately 10 cycles with TRBV1-TRBV30 forward and C-beta reverse primers. TCRdb used MiXCR to reprocess the multiplex PCR reads, holding one entry per CDR3 protein. Counted here are about 120,000 distinct CDR3 sequences, about 59% occurring once; the ten biggest clones make up 9.3%.

Study-wide findings and caveats: Between tumor regions, pairs overlapped more than tumor-adjacent and tumor-blood pairs did.

This rearrangement joins TRBV6-5 to TRBJ2-7, with D unclear. This TCR was recovered from a woman aged 55 to 70 with primary liver carcinoma and hepatitis B virus infection. Specimen: liver tumor tissue from sampling region 1. Specified subset: tumor region T1, superior pole. CDR3 bases: TGTGCCAGCTCTCCTTGCGGCTACGAGCAGTACTTC. It yields the protein CASSPCGYEQYF.